This entry features one TCR beta chain sequence. These data originate in a study of T cells in Graves' hyperthyroidism and ophthalmopathy. CDR1 MNHNS and CDR2 SASEGT come from the germline V gene. The CDR3 has 14 residues. V lost 7 bases to trimming and J lost 7 bases; unmatched junction nucleotides: 11. Amplification of TCR beta CDR3 regions was performed using RNA transcripts as template. The TCR CDR3 first-round RT-PCR relied on the HTBI primer set. TCRdb re-called the multiplex PCR reads with MiXCR, one entry per CDR3 protein. The sample lists 500,000 or so distinct CDR3 sequences, about 15% occurring once. Patients affected by ophthalmopathy presented a Clinical Activity Score of at least 3, a NOSPECS grade of at least 4, and disease duration below 3 months. Lactation, pregnancy, other autoimmune disease or uncontrolled infection excluded patients.

The genes are TRBV6-1 and TRBJ2-3; the match to TRBD2 covers 7 bases. This receptor was identified in a woman in her twenties or thirties with Graves' ophthalmopathy. Sequences were obtained from blood. In DNA, the CDR3 is TGTGCCAGCAACGTAGCGGGCTACCAAAATACGCAGTATTTT. This gives the protein CASNVAGYQNTQYF.